This TCR beta chain was profiled in a study of blood T cell repertoires in COVID-19. This clone showed up just a few times. Sequencing was performed with immunoSEQ multiplex PCR; in TCRdb, only in-frame clones are kept and a portion is missing. The data hold around 250,000 clones, with about 85% observed a single time. With 3 bases removed from V and 11 bases from J, the gap between germline ends came to 11 bases. The CDR3 extends over 12 amino acids. Germline V lookup: CDR1 LNHDA, CDR2 SQIVND (reference sequence). The chain combines TRBV19 with TRBJ1-3, with D perhaps TRBD1 (5 bases). This sequence was found in a young man who had recovered from COVID-19. Material: peripheral blood. The CDR3 region is CASSIGHLAIYF. The CDR3 bases are TGTGCCAGTAGTATTGGACATTTGGCCATATATTTT. The full variable domain, in which reference TRBV19 and TRBJ1-3 provide the parts outside the CDR3, is DGGITQSPKYLFRKEGQNVTLSCEQNLNHDAMYWYRQDPGQGLRLIYYSQIVNDFQKGDIAEGYSVSREKKESFPLTVTSAQKNPTAFYLCASSIGHLAIYFGEGSWLTVV.